The 27 T cell receptor beta chains reported below all come from one sample, sequenced in a study of T cells after yellow fever vaccination. TCRdb reprocessed the 5' RACE reads via MiXCR and lists one record per CDR3 protein. The sample yields some 160,000 distinct CDR3 sequences, 5.5% to 7.5% seen once. The sequencing used CD4+ T cells sorted from PBMCs, collected around 5 days after the first yellow fever vaccination. Receptors originate from a man between 18 and 35 years old who received the YFV17D yellow fever vaccine.

This clonotype was seen many times. The rearrangement links TRBV6-2 or TRBV6-3 to TRBJ2-7; 12 nucleotides line up with TRBD2. The CDR3 has 19 amino acids. The V gene end was trimmed by 2 bases and the J gene end by 7 bases; junction bases not matched to a gene: 18. Per germline, CDR1 MNHEY and CDR2 SVGEGT. This chain's CDR3 is CASSYQPLAGGHPSGEQYV. The CDR3 DNA follows: TGTGCCAGCAGTTACCAACCTCTAGCGGGGGGGCATCCTTCCGGAGAGCAGTACGTC.

This clonotype was seen more than once but under ten times. The V call is TRBV6-2 or TRBV6-3, the J call TRBJ2-1, with TRBD1 identical over 9 bases. The CDR3 is 16 amino acids. The germline V gene encodes CDR1 MNHEY and CDR2 SVGEGT. Unmatched junction bases numbered 17, after V lost 6 bases and J lost 11 bases. CDR3 amino acids: CASRTTTRGTGKKQFF. As DNA, the CDR3 is TGTGCCAGCAGGACAACAACGCGCGGGACAGGGAAAAAGCAGTTCTTC.

This rearrangement joins TRBV19 to TRBJ1-4; unclear D gene. CDR3 length equals 17 residues. The V gene's germline CDR1 is LNHDA and CDR2 SQIVND (reference sequence). V lost 6 bases and J 0 bases, leaving 17 bases between the germline ends. The CDR3 loop reads CASSRGPPPATNEKLFF. The DNA for the CDR3 is TGTGCCAGTAGCAGAGGACCCCCGCCCGCAACTAATGAAAAACTGTTTTTT.

This clonotype is a singleton in its sample. With a much larger clone just one base away, this may be a read error. The chain links TRBV6-2 or TRBV6-3 to TRBJ1-5; D call uncertain. V dropped 0 bases and J dropped 6 bases, with 9 bases sitting between them. This CDR3 spans 14 amino acids. CDR1 and CDR2 (germline): MNHEY, SVGEGT. CDR3 bases: TGTGCCAGCAGTTACTCTGGGAGCTGTCAGCCCCAGCATTTT. Protein product: CASSYSGSCQPQHF.

This clonotype was counted ten times or more. V gene TRBV2 combines with J gene TRBJ2-1; 10 bases are a match to TRBD1. Germline V lookup: CDR1 SNHLY, CDR2 FYNNEI. The CDR3 has 15 amino acids. Unmatched junction bases numbered 4, after V lost 2 bases and J lost 6 bases. The CDR3 region is CASSEQGQGINEQFF. For the CDR3, the DNA is TGTGCCAGCAGTGAACAGGGACAGGGGATCAATGAGCAGTTCTTC.

In its sample, this clonotype was seen a few times. The rearrangement uses TRBV5-6 and TRBJ2-6; D not resolved. Trimming pared 0 bases from V and 4 bases from J, leaving 11 bases between. The CDR3 runs to 16 residues. Germline V gives CDR1 SGHDT, CDR2 YYEEEE. In nucleotides, the CDR3 is TGTGCCAGCAGCTTGGTGACCGGCTCAGGGGCCAACGTCCTGACTTTC. Protein: CASSLVTGSGANVLTF.

At least ten counts were recorded for this clonotype. The chain uses TRBV4-3 and TRBJ1-5; no firm D call. This CDR3 contains 14 residues. The germline CDR1 and CDR2 sequences are LGHNA and YSLEER. Trimming stripped 3 bases from V and 4 bases from J, with 10 bases between. Here the CDR3 reads CASSHGLGNQPQHF. The CDR3 DNA reads TGCGCCAGCAGCCACGGACTAGGGAATCAGCCCCAGCATTTT.

This clonotype was found many times. This chain joins TRBV4-3 and TRBJ2-5; no clear D gene. Germline values: CDR1 LGHNA, CDR2 YSLEER. V lost 1 base and J lost 2, with 11 bases in between. The CDR3 extends over 15 amino acids. For the CDR3, the DNA is TGCGCCAGCAGCCAAGGGGCCGTTTTTCAAGAGACCCAGTACTTC. Protein: CASSQGAVFQETQYF.

Ten or more counts support this clonotype. The chain employs TRBV4-2 and TRBJ1-5; TRBD1 is a possible D gene (5 bases). The germline gives CDR1 LGHNA, CDR2 YNFKEQ. Trimming took off 1 base at V and 10 bases at J, with 14 bases between the two ends. The CDR3 runs 14 residues. The CDR3 coding sequence is TGTGCCAGCAGCCAAGTGACGGAAGGGGTACCCCAGCATTTT. This translates into CASSQVTEGVPQHF.

This clonotype was seen a handful of times. J is TRBJ1-4 and V is TRBV7-2, with 7 bases aligning to TRBD1. Germline CDR1 SGHTA, CDR2 FQGNSA. Losses at the gene ends were 4 bases for V and 5 bases for J; bases not matched to a gene: 4. This CDR3 region has 14 residues. The CDR3 region is CASSWDSSNEKLFF. The CDR3 DNA reads as TGTGCCAGCAGCTGGGACAGCTCGAATGAAAAACTGTTTTTT. The whole variable domain, filled in from reference TRBV7-2 and TRBJ1-4, reads GAGVSQSPSNKVTEKGKDVELRCDPISGHTALYWYRQSLGQGLEFLIYFQGNSAPDKSGLPSDRFSAERTGGSVSTLTIQRTQQEDSAVYLCASSWDSSNEKLFFGSGTQLSVL.

This clonotype showed up just a few times. The CDR3 protein is CASKPGQGPYEQYF. The CDR3 bases are TGTGCCAGCAAACCGGGACAGGGCCCCTACGAGCAGTACTTC. The chain carries TRBV7-8 and TRBJ2-7; 9 bases map to TRBD1. CDR1 is SGHVS and CDR2 is FQNEAQ in the germline V gene. Unmatched junction bases numbered 6, after V lost 7 bases and J lost 2 bases. The CDR3 contains 14 residues. The variable domain in full, completed from reference TRBV7-8 and TRBJ2-7, reads GAGVSQSPRYKVAKRGQDVALRCDPISGHVSLFWYQQALGQGPEFLTYFQNEAQLDKSGLPSDRFFAERPEGSVSTLKIQRTQQEDSAVYLCASKPGQGPYEQYFGPGTRLTVT.

This clonotype was seen ten or more times. The rearrangement uses TRBV7-9 and TRBJ1-4; the match to TRBD1 covers 9 bases. Germline trimming cut 5 bases from V and 7 bases from J; bases unmatched to any gene: 5. CDR1 SEHNR and CDR2 FQNEAQ come from the germline V gene (reference sequence). The CDR3 sequence is 14 residues long. The CDR3 region is CASSEGQGGEKLFF. Here the CDR3 DNA reads TGTGCCAGCAGCGAGGGACAGGGCGGTGAAAAACTGTTTTTT.

This clonotype was observed at least ten times. CDR3 in DNA: TGTGCCAGCAGGCCTGGGGCGGGCTCCTTCTACGAGCAGTACTTC. It is translated as CASRPGAGSFYEQYF. The V call is TRBV7-9, the J call TRBJ2-7, with D possibly called TRBD1 or TRBD2 (5 bases each). In germline, CDR1 is SEHNR, CDR2 FQNEAQ (reference sequence). The CDR3 contains 15 residues. V was shortened by 6 bases and J by 3 bases, with 18 bases between the two germline ends.

This clonotype was found a few times. The genes are TRBV5-1 and TRBJ2-5; 9 bases are a match to TRBD1. From germline, CDR1 is SGHRS and CDR2 YFSETQ. V lost 7 bases to trimming and J lost 5 bases; unmatched junction nucleotides: 9. There are 14 residues in the CDR3. CDR3 in amino acids: CASATGQGLETQYF. CDR3 nucleotide sequence: TGCGCCAGCGCTACGGGACAGGGCCTGGAGACCCAGTACTTC.

This clonotype has a count of ten or more. This rearrangement joins TRBV12-3 or TRBV12-4 to TRBJ1-2; D gene ambiguous. The CDR3 is made up of 14 amino acids. Trimming pared 1 base from V and 8 bases from J, leaving 14 bases between. The CDR3 nucleotides read TGTGCCAGCAGTTTAGAAGGGATCATCGGGGGCTACACCTTC. Encoded protein: CASSLEGIIGGYTF.

This clonotype was observed a handful of times. V gene TRBV20-1 combines with J gene TRBJ2-7; no firm D call. Germline V lookup: CDR1 DFQATT, CDR2 SNEGSKA (reference sequence). The CDR3 has 12 residues. V lost 3 bases and J lost 3, with 9 bases in between. CDR3: CSARDRLYEQYF. The CDR3 coding sequence is TGCAGTGCTAGGGACCGGCTCTACGAGCAGTACTTC.

The chain's CDR3 is CAESTGARNSPLHF. For the CDR3, the DNA is TGTGCCGAAAGCACAGGGGCTCGAAATTCACCCCTCCACTTT. The chain combines TRBV30 with TRBJ1-6; 7 positions match TRBD1. CDR3 length: 14 residues. Trimming cost V 8 bases and J 7 bases; bases outside gene matches: 11. The V gene's germline CDR1 is GTSNPN and CDR2 SVGIG (reference sequence). The full variable domain, in which reference TRBV30 and TRBJ1-6 provide the parts outside the CDR3, is SQTIHQWPATLVQPVGSPLSLECTVEGTSNPNLYWYRQAAGRGLQLLFYSVGIGQISSEVPQNLSASRPQDRQFILSSKKLLLSDSGFYLCAESTGARNSPLHFGNGTRLTVT.

The genes are TRBV5-5 and TRBJ2-1; D possibly corresponds to TRBD2 (6 bases). V was pared by 4 bases and J by 6 bases, with 17 bases between. CDR1 SGHKS and CDR2 YYEKEE come from the germline V gene (reference sequence). The CDR3 sequence is 15 residues long. The CDR3 loop reads CASSGRLGLANEQFF. The CDR3, as DNA: TGTGCCAGCAGCGGGCGACTAGGTTTGGCCAATGAGCAGTTCTTC.

This clonotype was detected ten times or more. CDR3 sequence reads: CASSFRGAEAFF. CDR3 DNA: TGTGCCAGCAGTTTTCGAGGGGCTGAAGCTTTCTTT. The rearrangement uses TRBV6-5 and TRBJ1-1; D might be TRBD1 (5 bases). Germline V gene data show CDR1 as MNHEY and CDR2 as SVGAGI. The V and J ends lost 4 bases and 6 bases respectively, with 9 bases between them. The CDR3 sequence is 12 residues long.

Many counts were recorded for this clonotype. The V call is TRBV10-3, the J call TRBJ2-7; no reliable D call. This CDR3 is 15 amino acids long. V gave up 4 bases and J gave up 2 bases, with 15 bases separating them. The germline V gene has CDR1 ENHRY and CDR2 SYGVKD. CDR3 nucleotides: TGTGCCATCAGTGTTCAGGCGAAATTTACCTACGAGCAGTACTTC. Residues: CAISVQAKFTYEQYF.

This clonotype came up many times. The chain is built from TRBV7-2 and TRBJ2-5; D gene ambiguous. The CDR3 has 14 amino acids. V was shortened by 5 bases and J by 4 bases, with 14 bases between the two germline ends. CDR1 is SGHTA, CDR2 FQGNSA, per germline. DNA of the CDR3: TGTGCCAGCAGCAAAACACCCTGGCGAGAGACCCAGTACTTC. Translation gives CASSKTPWRETQYF. The full variable domain, rest sourced from reference TRBV7-2 and TRBJ2-5, is GAGVSQSPSNKVTEKGKDVELRCDPISGHTALYWYRQSLGQGLEFLIYFQGNSAPDKSGLPSDRFSAERTGGSVSTLTIQRTQQEDSAVYLCASSKTPWRETQYFGPGTRLLVL.

This clonotype was detected many times. V is TRBV3-1 and J is TRBJ2-2; D may be TRBD2 (6 bases). CDR3 size: 13 residues. V was trimmed by 1 base and J by 6 bases, leaving 6 bases between them. The germline CDR1 and CDR2 sequences are LGHDT and YNNKEL (reference sequence). CDR3 DNA: TGTGCCAGCAGCCAAGGGGAGGCCGGGGAGCTGTTTTTT. Its translation: CASSQGEAGELFF.

In this sample, this clonotype turned up many times. The V and J genes are TRBV6-1 and TRBJ2-1; the D is unclear. V lost 6 bases to trimming and J lost 0 bases, with 12 bases between them. The CDR3 loop spans 15 amino acids. Germline V gives CDR1 MNHNS, CDR2 SASEGT. As DNA, the CDR3 is TGTGCCAGCAGCTTTACGGGTGGCTCCTACAATGAGCAGTTCTTC. It specifies CASSFTGGSYNEQFF.

The table lists this clonotype with many counts. The chain uses TRBV28 and TRBJ2-1; 15 bases align to TRBD2. The junction had 3 bases not matched to a gene; V was cut back by 11 bases and J by 1 base. The germline V gene has CDR1 MDHEN and CDR2 SYDVKM. CDR3 length equals 15 residues. CDR3 loop: CAGLAGGRSYNEQFF. The CDR3 nucleotides are TGTGCCGGACTAGCGGGGGGGAGATCCTACAATGAGCAGTTCTTC.

In its sample, this clonotype was seen a few times. The chain is built from TRBV29-1 and TRBJ2-5, with D tentatively TRBD1 (8 bases). This CDR3 is 14 amino acids long. The V gene's germline CDR1 is SQVTM and CDR2 ANQGSEA. The V gene lost 2 bases and the J gene lost 5 bases, with 15 bases spanning the gap. The CDR3 sequence: CSVEYTGGAETQYF. CDR3 coding DNA: TGCAGCGTTGAATACACAGGGGGGGCGGAGACCCAGTACTTC. The variable domain in full, with the rest retrieved from reference TRBV29-1 and TRBJ2-5, is SAVISQKPSRDICQRGTSLTIQCQVDSQVTMMFWYRQQPGQSLTLIATANQGSEATYESGFVIDKFPISRPNLTFSTLTVSNMSPEDSSIYLCSVEYTGGAETQYFGPGTRLLVL.

Only a few counts were recorded for this clonotype. The chain recombines TRBV12-3 or TRBV12-4 with TRBJ2-7, with 7 bases lining up with TRBD2. CDR3 length: 15 residues. The trim removed 3 bases at V and 7 bases at J, leaving 12 bases unmatched. DNA of the CDR3: TGTGCCAGCAGTTTCCGAAGCGGGGCCTCGGGGGAGCAGTACTTC. It yields the protein CASSFRSGASGEQYF.

This clonotype was recorded at least ten times. This sequence joins TRBV6-5 and TRBJ2-1; possibly TRBD2 for D (6 bases). The CDR3 spans 13 residues. The germline CDR1 and CDR2 sequences are MNHEY and SVGAGI. V lost 2 bases and J 9 bases, leaving 11 bases between the germline ends. This CDR3 reads CASSYPASAEQFF. CDR3 bases: TGTGCCAGCAGTTACCCGGCTAGCGCTGAGCAGTTCTTC.